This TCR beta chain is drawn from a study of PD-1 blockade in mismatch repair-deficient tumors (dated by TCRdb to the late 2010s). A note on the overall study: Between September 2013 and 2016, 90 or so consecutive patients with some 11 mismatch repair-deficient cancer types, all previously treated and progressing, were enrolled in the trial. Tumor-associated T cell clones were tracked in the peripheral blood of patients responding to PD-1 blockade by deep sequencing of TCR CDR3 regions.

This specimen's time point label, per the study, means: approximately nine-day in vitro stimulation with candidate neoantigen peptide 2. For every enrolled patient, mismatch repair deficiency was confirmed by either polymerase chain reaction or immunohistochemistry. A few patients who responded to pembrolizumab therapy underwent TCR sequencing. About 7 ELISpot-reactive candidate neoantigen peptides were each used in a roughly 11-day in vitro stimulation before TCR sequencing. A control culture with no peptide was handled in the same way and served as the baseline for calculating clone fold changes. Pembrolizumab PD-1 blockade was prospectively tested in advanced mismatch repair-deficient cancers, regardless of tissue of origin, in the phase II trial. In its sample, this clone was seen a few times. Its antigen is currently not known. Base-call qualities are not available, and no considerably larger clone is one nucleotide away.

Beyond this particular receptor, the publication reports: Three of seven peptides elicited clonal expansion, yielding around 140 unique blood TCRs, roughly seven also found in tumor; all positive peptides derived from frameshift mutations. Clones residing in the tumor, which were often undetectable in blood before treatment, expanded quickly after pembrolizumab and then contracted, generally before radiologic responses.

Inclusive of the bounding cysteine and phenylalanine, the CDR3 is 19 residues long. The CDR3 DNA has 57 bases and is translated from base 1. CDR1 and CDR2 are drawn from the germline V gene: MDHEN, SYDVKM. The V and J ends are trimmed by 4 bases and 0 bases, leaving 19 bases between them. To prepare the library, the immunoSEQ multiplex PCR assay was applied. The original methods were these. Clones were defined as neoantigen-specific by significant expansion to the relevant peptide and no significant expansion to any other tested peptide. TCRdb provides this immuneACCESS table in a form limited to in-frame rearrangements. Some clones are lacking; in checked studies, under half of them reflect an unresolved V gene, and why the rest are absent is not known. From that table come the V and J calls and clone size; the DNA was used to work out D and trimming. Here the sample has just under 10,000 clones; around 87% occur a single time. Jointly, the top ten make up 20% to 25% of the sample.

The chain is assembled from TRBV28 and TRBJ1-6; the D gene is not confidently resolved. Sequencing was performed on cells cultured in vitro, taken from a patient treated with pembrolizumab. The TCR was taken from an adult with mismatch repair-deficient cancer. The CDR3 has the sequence CASSSLVTDTGSYNSPLHF. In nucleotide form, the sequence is TGTGCCAGCAGTTCCCTAGTTACAGACACGGGCTCCTATAATTCACCCCTCCACTTT.